A selection of T cell receptor beta chains follows, all from one sample in a study of cytomegalovirus exposure and HLA in healthy donors. Assay: immunoSEQ multiplex PCR; the TCRdb copy retains only in-frame clones and omits some. The data contain approximately 140,000 clones, roughly 80% of them singletons. Material: PBMCs. Receptor source: a boy aged 5-17 years in good health and CMV-seronegative. CDR3s include the opening cysteine and the closing phenylalanine or tryptophan. A D gene is named only where the DNA matches it firmly. Clone size is stated in some rows and not others, as once, few, many or a class when expanded.

D gene: TRBD1
V gene: TRBV7-8
J gene: TRBJ2-7
clone size: .
CDR3 DNA: TGTGCCAGCAGCATCACCCCGGACAGGTTCTCCTACGAGCAGTACTTC
CDR3 protein: CASSITPDRFSYEQYF

D gene: .
V gene: TRBV14
J gene: TRBJ2-1
clone size: .
CDR3 DNA: TGTGCCAGCAGCCAAGGCCTAGTGAATGAGCAGTTCTTC
CDR3 protein: CASSQGLVNEQFF

D gene: TRBD1
V gene: TRBV6-1
J gene: TRBJ1-5
clone size: .
CDR3 DNA: TGTGCCAGCAGTGTCCGCGGACAGGTGGGCTTCGGTCAGCCCCAGCATTTT
CDR3 protein: CASSVRGQVGFGQPQHF

D gene: TRBD1
V gene: TRBV2
J gene: TRBJ2-7
clone size: .
CDR3 DNA: TGTGCCAGCAGTGACGGGACAGGTTGGGAGCAGTACTTC
CDR3 protein: CASSDGTGWEQYF

D gene: TRBD1
V gene: TRBV10-3
J gene: TRBJ2-3
clone size: .
CDR3 DNA: TGTGCCATCAGTTCGGACAGGGGTGAGACAGATACGCAGTATTTT
CDR3 protein: CAISSDRGETDTQYF

D gene: TRBD1
V gene: TRBV27
J gene: TRBJ1-5
clone size: .
CDR3 DNA: TGTGCCAGCAGTAGACAGGGACTGAATCAGCCCCAGCATTTT
CDR3 protein: CASSRQGLNQPQHF

D gene: TRBD2
V gene: TRBV7-2
J gene: TRBJ2-3
clone size: .
CDR3 DNA: TGTGCCAGCAGCTTATGGAGCGGGAGGTCTACAGATACGCAGTATTTT
CDR3 protein: CASSLWSGRSTDTQYF

D gene: TRBD1
V gene: TRBV2
J gene: TRBJ1-1
clone size: few
CDR3 DNA: TGTGCCAGCAGAGCCCCGGGACAGACGAACACTGAAGCTTTCTTT
CDR3 protein: CASRAPGQTNTEAFF

D gene: .
V gene: TRBV6-6
J gene: TRBJ1-1
clone size: .
CDR3 DNA: TGTGCCAGCAGTTACTTTCAGGGGCGGGTGAACACTGAAGCTTTCTTT
CDR3 protein: CASSYFQGRVNTEAFF

D gene: TRBD2
V gene: TRBV29-1
J gene: TRBJ2-5
clone size: .
CDR3 DNA: TGCAGCGTTGAGTTGGCGGGAGTAGGAGAGACCCAGTACTTC
CDR3 protein: CSVELAGVGETQYF

D gene: TRBD2
V gene: TRBV7-2
J gene: TRBJ2-1
clone size: .
CDR3 DNA: TGTGCCAGCAGCTTAGATGGGACTAGCGGAAGCAATGAGCAGTTCTTC
CDR3 protein: CASSLDGTSGSNEQFF

D gene: .
V gene: TRBV7-9
J gene: TRBJ2-1
clone size: .
CDR3 DNA: TGTGCCAGCTATCGGGAGAACAATGAGCAGTTCTTC
CDR3 protein: CASYRENNEQFF

D gene: .
V gene: TRBV19
J gene: TRBJ1-1
clone size: .
CDR3 DNA: TGTGCCAGTAGTCTATCCGGGACATCGAACACTGAAGCTTTCTTT
CDR3 protein: CASSLSGTSNTEAFF

D gene: TRBD1
V gene: TRBV10-3
J gene: TRBJ1-2
clone size: .
CDR3 DNA: TGTGCCATCAGTCAGGGGGCAGGTTATGGCTACACCTTC
CDR3 protein: CAISQGAGYGYTF

D gene: TRBD1
V gene: TRBV6-5
J gene: TRBJ2-7
clone size: .
CDR3 DNA: TGTGCCAGCAGTCCCACAGGGGGCCGATCCTACGAGCAGTACTTC
CDR3 protein: CASSPTGGRSYEQYF

D gene: TRBD1
V gene: TRBV30
J gene: TRBJ2-7
clone size: .
CDR3 DNA: TGTGCCTGGAGTCGGGACAGGGAATACTACGAGCAGTACTTC
CDR3 protein: CAWSRDREYYEQYF

D gene: .
V gene: TRBV7-2
J gene: TRBJ1-1
clone size: .
CDR3 DNA: TGTGCCAGCAGCCCACTGATGGGCAGAGAGACTGAAGCTTTCTTT
CDR3 protein: CASSPLMGRETEAFF

D gene: TRBD2
V gene: TRBV29-1
J gene: TRBJ2-1
clone size: .
CDR3 DNA: TGCAGCGTTGAAATTAGCGGGAGGTCGCGGCAGTTCTTC
CDR3 protein: CSVEISGRSRQFF

D gene: TRBD2
V gene: TRBV5-4
J gene: TRBJ2-1
clone size: once
CDR3 DNA: TGTGCCAGCAGCCCATCCCTCTCTAGCGGGGGCTACAATGAGCAGTTCTTC
CDR3 protein: CASSPSLSSGGYNEQFF

D gene: TRBD1
V gene: TRBV30
J gene: TRBJ1-6
clone size: .
CDR3 DNA: TGTGCCTGGAGCGACCCACGGACAGGGGGCACCTCCTATAATTCACCCCTCCACTTT
CDR3 protein: CAWSDPRTGGTSYNSPLHF

D gene: TRBD2
V gene: TRBV6-1
J gene: TRBJ2-3
clone size: .
CDR3 DNA: TGTGCCAGCAGTAGCGGGACTAGAATTGATACGCAGTATTTT
CDR3 protein: CASSSGTRIDTQYF

D gene: .
V gene: TRBV6-1
J gene: TRBJ1-3
clone size: .
CDR3 DNA: TGTGCCAGCAGTGAGGCGGGGTCAGGAAACACCATATATTTT
CDR3 protein: CASSEAGSGNTIYF

D gene: .
V gene: TRBV13
J gene: TRBJ2-7
clone size: .
CDR3 DNA: TGTGCCAGCAGCTTAGTTGGAATCAGCGACGAGCAGTACTTC
CDR3 protein: CASSLVGISDEQYF

D gene: TRBD1
V gene: TRBV11-3
J gene: TRBJ1-1
clone size: .
CDR3 DNA: TGTGCCAGCAGCCGACCTTGGACAGGAAGGAACACTGAAGCTTTCTTT
CDR3 protein: CASSRPWTGRNTEAFF

D gene: TRBD2
V gene: TRBV4-1
J gene: TRBJ2-7
clone size: .
CDR3 DNA: TGCGCCAGCAGCCAAGCCCTTAATGTAGCGGGAGATGACGAGCAGTACTTC
CDR3 protein: CASSQALNVAGDDEQYF

D gene: .
V gene: TRBV7-9
J gene: TRBJ2-7
clone size: .
CDR3 DNA: TGTGCCAGCAGCCCCGCGGGGGCGGACGAGCAGTACTTC
CDR3 protein: CASSPAGADEQYF

D gene: .
V gene: TRBV5-6
J gene: TRBJ2-3
clone size: .
CDR3 DNA: TGTGCCAGCAGCTTGCCCGGGGAGGACACAGATACGCAGTATTTT
CDR3 protein: CASSLPGEDTDTQYF

D gene: .
V gene: TRBV7-2
J gene: TRBJ2-6
clone size: .
CDR3 DNA: TGTGCCAGCAGCTTAGAGAGTATCTCTGGGGCCAACGTCCTGACTTTC
CDR3 protein: CASSLESISGANVLTF

D gene: .
V gene: TRBV7-9
J gene: TRBJ1-1
clone size: .
CDR3 DNA: TGTGCCAGCAGCCTCCTGGCAGGGGCGAACACTGAAGCTTTCTTT
CDR3 protein: CASSLLAGANTEAFF

D gene: TRBD2
V gene: TRBV30
J gene: TRBJ2-2
clone size: once
CDR3 DNA: TGTGCCTGGAGTCCCCCGGGACTAGCTCGTCTCGGGGAGCTGTTTTTT
CDR3 protein: CAWSPPGLARLGELFF

D gene: .
V gene: TRBV14
J gene: TRBJ1-3
clone size: .
CDR3 DNA: TGTGCCAGCAGCCAAGGGGGCCTTGGAAACACCATATATTTT
CDR3 protein: CASSQGGLGNTIYF

D gene: .
V gene: TRBV7-8
J gene: TRBJ2-1
clone size: .
CDR3 DNA: TGTGCCAGCAGAACGGCGGGTTACAATGAGCAGTTCTTC
CDR3 protein: CASRTAGYNEQFF

D gene: .
V gene: TRBV4-1
J gene: TRBJ2-3
clone size: .
CDR3 DNA: TGCGCCAGCAGCCAAGATGAGCATACGCAGTATTTT
CDR3 protein: CASSQDEHTQYF

D gene: .
V gene: TRBV11-2
J gene: TRBJ2-5
clone size: .
CDR3 DNA: TGTGCCAGCAGCTTTTCCGGGAGTCAGGAAGAGACCCAGTACTTC
CDR3 protein: CASSFSGSQEETQYF

D gene: TRBD1
V gene: TRBV5-4
J gene: TRBJ2-4
clone size: .
CDR3 DNA: TGTGCCAGCAGCCTTCGGGACAGCAAAAACATTCAGTACTTC
CDR3 protein: CASSLRDSKNIQYF

D gene: TRBD1
V gene: TRBV4-2
J gene: TRBJ2-7
clone size: .
CDR3 DNA: TGTGCCAGCAGCCTGGACAGGAGCTCCTACGAGCAGTACTTC
CDR3 protein: CASSLDRSSYEQYF

D gene: TRBD1
V gene: TRBV7-9
J gene: TRBJ1-2
clone size: .
CDR3 DNA: TGTGCCAGCAGCTTAGGACAGGGAAACTATGGCTACACCTTC
CDR3 protein: CASSLGQGNYGYTF

D gene: .
V gene: TRBV5-1
J gene: TRBJ2-6
clone size: few
CDR3 DNA: TGCGCCAGCAGCCCTGGGGGGTTCTCTGGGGCCAACGTCCTGACTTTC
CDR3 protein: CASSPGGFSGANVLTF

D gene: .
V gene: TRBV10-2
J gene: TRBJ1-2
clone size: .
CDR3 DNA: TGCGCCAGCAGGTCAGGACAGAGCTATGGCTACACCTTC
CDR3 protein: CASRSGQSYGYTF

D gene: TRBD1
V gene: TRBV9
J gene: TRBJ1-1
clone size: .
CDR3 DNA: TGTGCCAGCAGCGTCATGGGGCAGGGGGGCGCGGTCGCTGAAGCTTTCTTT
CDR3 protein: CASSVMGQGGAVAEAFF

D gene: TRBD2
V gene: TRBV5-3
J gene: TRBJ2-7
clone size: few
CDR3 DNA: TGTGCCAGAAGCTTACAGGTGGGCAGCGGGAGGGCCCCGTTCTCCTACGAGCAGTACTTC
CDR3 protein: CARSLQVGSGRAPFSYEQYF

D gene: .
V gene: TRBV19
J gene: TRBJ2-6
clone size: .
CDR3 DNA: TGTGCCAGTAGTATTTCCGGACTCCTTACAACTGGGGCCAACGTCCTGACTTTC
CDR3 protein: CASSISGLLTTGANVLTF

D gene: .
V gene: TRBV18
J gene: TRBJ2-2
clone size: .
CDR3 DNA: TGTGCCAGCTCACCACCTCTAGCGAGCGATAACACCGGGGAGCTGTTTTTT
CDR3 protein: CASSPPLASDNTGELFF

D gene: TRBD2
V gene: TRBV7-2
J gene: TRBJ2-3
clone size: .
CDR3 DNA: TGTGCCAGCAGCAGAACTCCAGCGGGAGGTGGTGATACGCAGTATTTT
CDR3 protein: CASSRTPAGGGDTQYF

D gene: TRBD1
V gene: TRBV6-6
J gene: TRBJ2-7
clone size: .
CDR3 DNA: TGTGCCAGCAGTCTAAAAGGGACAGGGAGCTCCTACGAGCAGTACTTC
CDR3 protein: CASSLKGTGSSYEQYF

D gene: TRBD1
V gene: TRBV19
J gene: TRBJ2-5
clone size: .
CDR3 DNA: TGTGCCAGTAGTATTAATACCGGGACAGGACCCTTACAAGAGACCCAGTACTTC
CDR3 protein: CASSINTGTGPLQETQYF

D gene: TRBD2
V gene: TRBV10-3
J gene: TRBJ2-1
clone size: .
CDR3 DNA: TGTGCCATCAGTGACGTAGCGGGTAGCTCCTACAATGAGCAGTTCTTC
CDR3 protein: CAISDVAGSSYNEQFF

D gene: TRBD2
V gene: TRBV6-5
J gene: TRBJ2-1
clone size: .
CDR3 DNA: TGTGCCAGCAGCCGGACTAGCGATGGTGAGCAGTTCTTC
CDR3 protein: CASSRTSDGEQFF

D gene: .
V gene: TRBV7-6
J gene: TRBJ1-3
clone size: .
CDR3 DNA: TGTGCCAGCAGCCCTGACGGGAGCTCTGGAAACACCATATATTTT
CDR3 protein: CASSPDGSSGNTIYF

D gene: TRBD1
V gene: TRBV25-1
J gene: TRBJ1-4
clone size: .
CDR3 DNA: TGTGCCAGCAGTGAACCAGGGGGACGGGAAAAACTGTTTTTT
CDR3 protein: CASSEPGGREKLFF

D gene: .
V gene: TRBV5-5
J gene: TRBJ1-3
clone size: few
CDR3 DNA: TGTGCCAGCAGCCTCGGACAGGGAAACACCATATATTTT
CDR3 protein: CASSLGQGNTIYF

D gene: .
V gene: TRBV10-3
J gene: TRBJ1-1
clone size: few
CDR3 DNA: TGTGCCATCAGTCCCCTCGTGAACACTGAAGCTTTCTTT
CDR3 protein: CAISPLVNTEAFF

D gene: .
V gene: TRBV7-8
J gene: TRBJ2-1
clone size: .
CDR3 DNA: TGTGCCAGCAGCGAGAGCCGTCAGCAGTTCTTC
CDR3 protein: CASSESRQQFF

D gene: .
V gene: TRBV5-4
J gene: TRBJ2-3
clone size: .
CDR3 DNA: TGTGCCAGCAGCTTACCGCGGGATAGAAACACAGATACGCAGTATTTT
CDR3 protein: CASSLPRDRNTDTQYF